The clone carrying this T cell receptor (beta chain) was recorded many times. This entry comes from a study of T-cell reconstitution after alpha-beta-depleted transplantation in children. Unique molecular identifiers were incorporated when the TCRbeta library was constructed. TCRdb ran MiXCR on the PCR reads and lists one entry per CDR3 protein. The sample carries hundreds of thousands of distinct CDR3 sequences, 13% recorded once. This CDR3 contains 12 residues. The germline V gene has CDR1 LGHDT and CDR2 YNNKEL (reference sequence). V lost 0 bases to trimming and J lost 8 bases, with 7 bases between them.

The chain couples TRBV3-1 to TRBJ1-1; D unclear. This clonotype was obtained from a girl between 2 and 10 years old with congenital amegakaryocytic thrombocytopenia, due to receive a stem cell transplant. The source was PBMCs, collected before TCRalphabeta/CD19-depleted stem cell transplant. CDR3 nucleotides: TGTGCCAGCAGCCAAGATTCCGTCGAAGCTTTCTTT. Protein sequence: CASSQDSVEAFF.